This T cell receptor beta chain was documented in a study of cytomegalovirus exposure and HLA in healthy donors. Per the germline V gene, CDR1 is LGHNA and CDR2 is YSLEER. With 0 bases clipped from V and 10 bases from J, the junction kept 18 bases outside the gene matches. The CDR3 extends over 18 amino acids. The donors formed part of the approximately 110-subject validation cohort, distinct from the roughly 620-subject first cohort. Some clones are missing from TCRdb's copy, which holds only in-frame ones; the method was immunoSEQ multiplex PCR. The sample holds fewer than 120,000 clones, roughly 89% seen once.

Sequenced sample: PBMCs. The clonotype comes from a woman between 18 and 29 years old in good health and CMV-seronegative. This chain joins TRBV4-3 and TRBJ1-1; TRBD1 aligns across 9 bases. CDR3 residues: CASSQDLDRGLVRSRAFF. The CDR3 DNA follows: TGCGCCAGCAGCCAAGACTTGGACAGGGGCTTGGTTAGGTCTAGAGCTTTCTTT.